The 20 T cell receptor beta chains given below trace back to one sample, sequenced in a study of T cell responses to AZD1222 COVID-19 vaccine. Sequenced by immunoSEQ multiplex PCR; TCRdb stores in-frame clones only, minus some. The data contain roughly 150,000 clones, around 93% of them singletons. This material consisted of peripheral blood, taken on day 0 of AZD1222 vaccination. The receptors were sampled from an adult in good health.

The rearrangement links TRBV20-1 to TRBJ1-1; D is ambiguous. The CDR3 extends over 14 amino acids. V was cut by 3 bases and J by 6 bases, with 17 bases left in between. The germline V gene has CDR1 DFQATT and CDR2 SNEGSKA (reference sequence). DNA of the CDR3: TGCAGTGCTAGTGACACCCGGAGAGGAGCTGAAGCTTTCTTT. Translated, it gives CSASDTRRGAEAFF.

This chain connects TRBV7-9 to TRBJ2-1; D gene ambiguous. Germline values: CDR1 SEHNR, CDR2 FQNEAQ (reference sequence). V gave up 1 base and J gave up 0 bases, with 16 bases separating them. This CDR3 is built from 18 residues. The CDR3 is CASSLGISDSSSYNEQFF. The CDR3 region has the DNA TGTGCCAGCAGCTTAGGGATCTCCGACTCGAGCTCCTACAATGAGCAGTTCTTC.

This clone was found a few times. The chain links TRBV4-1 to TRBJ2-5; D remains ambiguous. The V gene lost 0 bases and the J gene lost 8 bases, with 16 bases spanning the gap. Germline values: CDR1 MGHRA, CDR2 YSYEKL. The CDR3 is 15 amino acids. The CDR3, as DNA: TGCGCCAGCAGCCAAGATCTTACGGCACGAAATACCCAGTACTTC. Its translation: CASSQDLTARNTQYF.

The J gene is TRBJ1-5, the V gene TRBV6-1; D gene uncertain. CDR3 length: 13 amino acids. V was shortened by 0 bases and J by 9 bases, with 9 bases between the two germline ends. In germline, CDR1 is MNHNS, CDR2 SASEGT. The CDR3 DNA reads TGTGCCAGCAGTGAAGCTACGGGGAGGCCCCAGCATTTT. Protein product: CASSEATGRPQHF.

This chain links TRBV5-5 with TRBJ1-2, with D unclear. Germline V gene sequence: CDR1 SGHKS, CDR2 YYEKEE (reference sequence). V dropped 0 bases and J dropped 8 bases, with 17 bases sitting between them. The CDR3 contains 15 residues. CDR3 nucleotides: TGTGCCAGCAGCTTGGCTGAGGGTTTTGGTCGCGGCTACACCTTC. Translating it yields CASSLAEGFGRGYTF.

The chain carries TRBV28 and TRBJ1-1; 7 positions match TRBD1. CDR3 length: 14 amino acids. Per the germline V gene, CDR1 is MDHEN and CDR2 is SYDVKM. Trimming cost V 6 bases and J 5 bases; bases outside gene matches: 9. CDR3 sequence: CASRPGGIGTEAFF. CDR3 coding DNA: TGTGCCAGCAGACCAGGGGGTATAGGAACTGAAGCTTTCTTT.

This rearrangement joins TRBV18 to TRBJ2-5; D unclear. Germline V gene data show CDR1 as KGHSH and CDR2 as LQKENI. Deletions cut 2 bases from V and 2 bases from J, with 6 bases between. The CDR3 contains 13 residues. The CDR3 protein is CASSPGNQETQYF. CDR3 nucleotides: TGTGCCAGCTCACCAGGCAATCAAGAGACCCAGTACTTC. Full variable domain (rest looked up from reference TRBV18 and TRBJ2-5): NAGVMQNPRHLVRRRGQEARLRCSPMKGHSHVYWYRQLPEEGLKFMVYLQKENIIDESGMPKERFSAEFPKEGPSILRIQQVVRGDSAAYFCASSPGNQETQYFGPGTRLLVL.

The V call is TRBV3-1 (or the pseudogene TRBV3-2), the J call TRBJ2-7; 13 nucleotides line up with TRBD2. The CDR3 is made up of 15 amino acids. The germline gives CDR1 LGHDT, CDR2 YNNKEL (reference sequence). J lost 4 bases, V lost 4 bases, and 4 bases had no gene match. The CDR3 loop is CASSPGTSGAYEQYF. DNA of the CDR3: TGTGCCAGCAGCCCCGGGACTAGCGGGGCTTACGAGCAGTACTTC.

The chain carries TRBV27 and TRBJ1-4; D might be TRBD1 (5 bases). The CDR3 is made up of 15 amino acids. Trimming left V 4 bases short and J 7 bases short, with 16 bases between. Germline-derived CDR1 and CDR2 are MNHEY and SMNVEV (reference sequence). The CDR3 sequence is CASSYRRAGGEKLFF. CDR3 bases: TGTGCCAGCAGTTACAGGCGGGCCGGGGGTGAAAAACTGTTTTTT.

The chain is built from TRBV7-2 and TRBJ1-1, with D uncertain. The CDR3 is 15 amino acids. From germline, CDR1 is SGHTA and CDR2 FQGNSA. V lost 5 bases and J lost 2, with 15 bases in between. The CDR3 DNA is TGTGCCAGCAGCCCGGATGACCCAGGAAACACTGAAGCTTTCTTT. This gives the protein CASSPDDPGNTEAFF. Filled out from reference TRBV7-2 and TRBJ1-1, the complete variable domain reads GAGVSQSPSNKVTEKGKDVELRCDPISGHTALYWYRQSLGQGLEFLIYFQGNSAPDKSGLPSDRFSAERTGGSVSTLTIQRTQQEDSAVYLCASSPDDPGNTEAFFGQGTRLTVV.

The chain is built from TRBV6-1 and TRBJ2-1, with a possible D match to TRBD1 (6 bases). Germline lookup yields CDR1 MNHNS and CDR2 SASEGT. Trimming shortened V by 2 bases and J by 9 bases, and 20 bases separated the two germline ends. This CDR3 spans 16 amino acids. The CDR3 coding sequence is TGTGCCAGCAGTGAATGGGGGCACGCCCGCCAGGGTGAGCAGTTCTTC. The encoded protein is CASSEWGHARQGEQFF.

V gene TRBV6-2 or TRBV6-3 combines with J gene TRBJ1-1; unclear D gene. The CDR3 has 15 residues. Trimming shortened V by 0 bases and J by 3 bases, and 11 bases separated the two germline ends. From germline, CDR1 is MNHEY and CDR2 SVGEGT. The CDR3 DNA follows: TGTGCCAGCAGTTACTCGATTGACGGTGACACTGAAGCTTTCTTT. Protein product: CASSYSIDGDTEAFF.

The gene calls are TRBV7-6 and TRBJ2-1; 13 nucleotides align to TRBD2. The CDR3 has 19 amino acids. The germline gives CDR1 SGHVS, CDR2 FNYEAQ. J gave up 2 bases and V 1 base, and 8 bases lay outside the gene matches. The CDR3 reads CASSLVPRTSGRPYNEQFF. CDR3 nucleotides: TGTGCCAGCAGCTTAGTGCCTCGGACTAGCGGGAGACCCTACAATGAGCAGTTCTTC.

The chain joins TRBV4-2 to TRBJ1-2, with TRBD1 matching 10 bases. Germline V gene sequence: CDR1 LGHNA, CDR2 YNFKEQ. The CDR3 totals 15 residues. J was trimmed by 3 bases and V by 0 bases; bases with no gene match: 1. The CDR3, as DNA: TGTGCCAGCAGCCAAGAGGGACAGGGGTACTATGGCTACACCTTC. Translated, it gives CASSQEGQGYYGYTF.

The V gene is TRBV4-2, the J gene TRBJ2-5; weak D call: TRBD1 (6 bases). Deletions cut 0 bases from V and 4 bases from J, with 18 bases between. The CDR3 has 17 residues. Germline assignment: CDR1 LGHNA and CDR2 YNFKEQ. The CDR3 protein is CASSQESSPGVGETQYF. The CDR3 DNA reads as TGTGCCAGCAGCCAAGAATCGAGCCCAGGGGTGGGAGAGACCCAGTACTTC.

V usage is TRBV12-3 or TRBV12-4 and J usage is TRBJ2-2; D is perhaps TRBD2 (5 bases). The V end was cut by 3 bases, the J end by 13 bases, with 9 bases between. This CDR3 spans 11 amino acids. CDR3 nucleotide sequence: TGTGCCAGCAGTTTCTCGGGGTGGCTGTTTTTT. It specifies CASSFSGWLFF.

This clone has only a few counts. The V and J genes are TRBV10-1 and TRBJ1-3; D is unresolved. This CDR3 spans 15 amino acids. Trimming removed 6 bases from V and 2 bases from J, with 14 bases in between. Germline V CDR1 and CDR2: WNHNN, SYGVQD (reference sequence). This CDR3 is CASSAFFSAGNTIYF. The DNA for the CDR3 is TGCGCCAGCAGCGCTTTTTTTTCGGCTGGAAACACCATATATTTT.

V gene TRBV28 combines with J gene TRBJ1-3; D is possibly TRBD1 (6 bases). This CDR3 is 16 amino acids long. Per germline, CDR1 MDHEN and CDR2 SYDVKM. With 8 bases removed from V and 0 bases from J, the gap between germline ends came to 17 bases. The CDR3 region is CASCLGQFDSGNTIYF. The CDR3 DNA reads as TGTGCCAGCTGCCTCGGACAGTTCGACTCTGGAAACACCATATATTTT.

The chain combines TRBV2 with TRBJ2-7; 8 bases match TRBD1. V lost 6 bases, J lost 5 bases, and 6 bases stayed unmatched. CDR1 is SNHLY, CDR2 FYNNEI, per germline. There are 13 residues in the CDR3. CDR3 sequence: CASSWGQVNEQYF. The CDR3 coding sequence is TGTGCCAGCAGCTGGGGACAGGTGAACGAGCAGTACTTC.

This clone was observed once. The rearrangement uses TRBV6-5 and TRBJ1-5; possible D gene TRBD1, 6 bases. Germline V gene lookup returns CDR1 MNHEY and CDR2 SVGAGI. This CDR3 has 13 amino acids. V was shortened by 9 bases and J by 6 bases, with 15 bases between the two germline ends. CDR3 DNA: TGTGCCAGTCACAGGGAGTTGGGTCAGCCCCAGCATTTT. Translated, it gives CASHRELGQPQHF.